The next 27 T cell receptor beta chains were all read from a single sample in a study of blood T cells in healthy people across ages. A second PCR of 7 to 11 cycles used a sample-barcoded 5' primer and a J-beta primer mix. TCRdb reprocessed the 5' RACE reads via MiXCR and lists one record per CDR3 protein. The repertoire consists of approximately 1,000,000 distinct CDR3 sequences, with roughly 45% occurring once and the leading ten covering 18%. The material sequenced was blood. These receptor sequences come from a woman aged 60 to 75 in good health.

The chain is built from TRBV4-2 and TRBJ1-4; no clear D. Germline V gene data show CDR1 as LGHNA and CDR2 as YNFKEQ. V was trimmed by 0 bases and J by 8 bases, leaving 19 bases between them. This CDR3 has 17 residues. CDR3 sequence reads: CASSQDPTRVSREKLFF. The DNA of the CDR3 is TGTGCCAGCAGCCAAGATCCTACCCGGGTGAGCCGGGAAAAACTGTTTTTT.

This clonotype was observed a single time. The chain is built from TRBV2 and TRBJ2-2, with 10 bases that match TRBD2. Germline assignment: CDR1 SNHLY and CDR2 FYNNEI. With 5 bases clipped from V and 6 bases from J, the junction kept 9 bases outside the gene matches. This CDR3 contains 16 residues. In DNA, the CDR3 is TGTGCCAGCAGTTGGGGCGGACTAGCGGTGGCCGGGGAGCTGTTTTTT. It specifies CASSWGGLAVAGELFF.

This clonotype was seen at least ten times. The V call is TRBV19, the J call TRBJ2-4, with a possible D match to TRBD1 (5 bases). CDR3 length: 15 amino acids. Germline V gives CDR1 LNHDA, CDR2 SQIVND (reference sequence). The V end was cut by 5 bases, the J end by 0 bases, with 11 bases between. CDR3 DNA: TGTGCCAGTAGTGACGGACAAATAGCCAAAAACATTCAGTACTTC. This encodes CASSDGQIAKNIQYF.

The V call is TRBV11-1, the J call TRBJ2-5; no clear D. V was pared by 3 bases and J by 4 bases, with 12 bases between. Looked up from germline, CDR1 is SGHAT and CDR2 is FQDESV (reference sequence). The CDR3 is made up of 14 amino acids. CDR3 sequence reads: CASSFIPRGETQYF. CDR3 nucleotides: TGTGCCAGCAGCTTCATCCCTCGAGGAGAGACCCAGTACTTC.

The chain joins TRBV29-1 to TRBJ2-1, with 7 positions matching TRBD1. Germline CDR1 reads SQVTM; CDR2 reads ANQGSEA. The CDR3 has 13 amino acids. V trimming: 5 bases; J trimming: 6 bases; junction bases outside the gene matches: 7. CDR3 amino acids: CSVRRQGPNEQFF. The CDR3 region has the DNA TGCAGCGTTCGCCGACAGGGACCCAATGAGCAGTTCTTC.

This clonotype was counted only a few times. The rearrangement uses TRBV10-3 and TRBJ2-7; 8 bases are shared with TRBD2. The DNA end is more similar to TRBJ2-4, so the J call may be wrong. Germline V gene data show CDR1 as ENHRY and CDR2 as SYGVKD. The CDR3 is made up of 13 amino acids. This CDR3 is CAISPGRGDIQYF. As DNA, the CDR3 is TGTGCCATCAGTCCGGGGCGGGGGGACATTCAGTACTTC.

The chain joins TRBV7-9 to TRBJ2-1, with 11 bases aligning to TRBD1. With V trimmed by 5 bases and J by 9 bases, 0 bases remained unmatched. Germline V CDR1 and CDR2: SEHNR, FQNEAQ (reference sequence). This CDR3 spans 12 amino acids. The CDR3 DNA is TGTGCCAGCAGCGGGACAGGGGGTGAGCAGTTCTTC. It translates to CASSGTGGEQFF.

The V and J genes are TRBV9 and TRBJ2-1; 8 bases map to TRBD2. Germline V lookup: CDR1 SGDLS, CDR2 YYNGEE. The CDR3 sequence is 16 residues long. Losses at the gene ends were 0 bases for V and 6 bases for J; bases not matched to a gene: 8. The CDR3 DNA reads as TGTGCCAGCAGCGTAGGGTCCGGGAGGGCCCGCAATGAGCAGTTCTTC. Its protein product is CASSVGSGRARNEQFF.

The V gene is TRBV20-1, the J gene TRBJ1-2; TRBD1 agrees at 8 bases. The CDR3 has 13 amino acids. Germline CDR1 and CDR2: DFQATT and SNEGSKA (reference sequence). J lost 3 bases, V lost 7 bases, and 7 bases had no gene match. In DNA form, the CDR3 reads TGCAGTGTTGAGGGGGGACAGGACTATGGCTACACCTTC. Translating it yields CSVEGGQDYGYTF.

The chain employs TRBV2 and TRBJ1-4; 7 bases map to TRBD1. CDR3 length equals 16 residues. Germline CDR1 reads SNHLY; CDR2 reads FYNNEI. Losses at the gene ends were 4 bases for V and 3 bases for J; bases not matched to a gene: 8. CDR3 sequence reads: CASSGKNRGPNEKLFF. The CDR3 DNA reads as TGTGCCAGCAGTGGGAAGAACAGGGGCCCTAATGAAAAACTGTTTTTT.

This clonotype was observed a few times. The V and J genes are TRBV7-9 and TRBJ2-7; 8 bases are shared with TRBD1. The J segment lost 5 bases and the V segment lost 6 bases, leaving 15 bases of the junction unmatched. The length of the CDR3 is 16 residues. Germline CDR1 and CDR2: SEHNR and FQNEAQ (reference sequence). This chain's CDR3 is CASSSKQGVVYDEQYF. CDR3 nucleotide sequence: TGTGCCAGCAGTTCAAAACAGGGGGTGGTATATGACGAGCAGTACTTC.

This clonotype has more than one count but fewer than ten. This chain uses TRBV6-2 or TRBV6-3 with TRBJ2-7, with no clear D. Looked up from germline, CDR1 is MNHEY and CDR2 is SVGEGT. V lost 4 bases and J 3 bases, leaving 7 bases between the germline ends. The CDR3 runs 12 residues. CDR3 loop: CASSFDNYEQYF. The DNA of the CDR3 is TGTGCCAGCAGTTTCGACAACTACGAGCAGTACTTC.

This chain connects TRBV15 to TRBJ2-5, with D unresolved. The closer fit of TRBJ2-7 to the DNA end suggests the J call may be wrong. This CDR3 spans 14 amino acids. Germline-derived CDR1 and CDR2 are LNHNV and YYDKDF (reference sequence). CDR3 sequence reads: CATSRDRQTNEQYF. CDR3 nucleotide sequence: TGTGCCACCAGCAGAGATAGACAAACTAACGAGCAGTACTTC.

This clonotype was counted many times. The V call is TRBV7-8, the J call TRBJ2-4; 11 bases fit TRBD1. Germline V gene sequence: CDR1 SGHVS, CDR2 FQNEAQ. Germline trimming cut 5 bases from V and 15 bases from J; bases unmatched to any gene: 6. CDR3 length equals 12 residues. In DNA, the CDR3 is TGTGCCAGCAGCAAGGGACAGGGGGATGTGTACTTC. Translating gives CASSKGQGDVYF.

DNA for the CDR3: TGTGCCAGCAGCTTAAGAACAGGGTTAAGGACCAAAAACATTCAGTACTTC. This encodes CASSLRTGLRTKNIQYF. V and J are TRBV7-2 and TRBJ2-4, with D possibly matching TRBD1 (6 bases). The CDR3 totals 17 residues. The V gene lost 2 bases and the J gene lost 2 bases, with 16 bases spanning the gap. Looked up from germline, CDR1 is SGHTA and CDR2 is FQGNSA.

V usage is TRBV20-1 and J usage is TRBJ2-3; no clear D. This CDR3 has 11 residues. V was shortened by 3 bases and J by 6 bases, with 7 bases between the two germline ends. CDR1 is DFQATT and CDR2 is SNEGSKA in the germline V gene (reference sequence). The CDR3 DNA is TGCAGTGCTAGGCCTCAGGATACGCAGTATTTT. Residues: CSARPQDTQYF.

This rearrangement joins TRBV4-1 to TRBJ2-7, with D perhaps TRBD1 (5 bases). The V gene lost 4 bases and the J gene lost 7 bases, with 23 bases spanning the gap. This CDR3 has 16 residues. Germline CDR1 and CDR2: MGHRA and YSYEKL. The chain's CDR3 is CASSRHDSGAYNEQYF. In DNA, the CDR3 is TGCGCCAGCAGCCGTCATGACAGTGGGGCCTACAATGAGCAGTACTTC.

V is TRBV30 and J is TRBJ2-5; D remains unclear. This CDR3 is 12 amino acids long. V gave up 4 bases and J gave up 11 bases, with 17 bases separating them. From germline, CDR1 is GTSNPN and CDR2 SVGIG (reference sequence). The CDR3 loop reads CAWKGLRAEQYF. In nucleotides, the CDR3 is TGTGCCTGGAAAGGGCTCCGGGCGGAGCAGTACTTC.

The chain recombines TRBV6-2 or TRBV6-3 with TRBJ1-5; possible D gene TRBD1, 6 bases. Germline V gives CDR1 MNHEY, CDR2 SVGEGT. Between the trimmed V and J ends, which lost 5 bases and 0 bases, there was a span of 17 bases. The length of the CDR3 is 17 residues. CDR3 DNA sequence: TGTGCCAGCAGTAAACCCTCCGGGACACCTAGCAATCAGCCCCAGCATTTT. This translates into CASSKPSGTPSNQPQHF.

J is TRBJ2-7 and V is TRBV20-1, with no clear D. The CDR3 runs to 11 residues. V lost 2 bases and J lost 2, with 4 bases in between. The V gene's germline CDR1 is DFQATT and CDR2 SNEGSKA (reference sequence). CDR3 in amino acids: CSARQTYEQYF. CDR3 in DNA: TGCAGTGCTAGACAAACCTACGAGCAGTACTTC.

This clonotype came up a few times. CDR3 DNA: TGTGCCAGCAGTTACTCACTAGCGGGAAACAATGAGCAGTTCTTC. Its translation is CASSYSLAGNNEQFF. The chain is built from TRBV6-5 and TRBJ2-1; 10 nucleotides match TRBD2. The J segment lost 5 bases and the V segment lost 0 bases, leaving 1 base of the junction unmatched. Germline values: CDR1 MNHEY, CDR2 SVGAGI. CDR3 size: 15 residues.

Comments on this clonotype: The junction differs from germline at one of its ends, possibly a read error. CDR3 residues: CASGYSGTDTQYF. As DNA, the CDR3 is TGTGCCAGCGGTTATAGCGGGACAGATACGCAGTATTTT. The chain has TRBV6-2 or TRBV6-3 and TRBJ2-3, with 7 bases matching TRBD2. Germline V gene sequence: CDR1 MNHEY, CDR2 SVGEGT. This CDR3 is built from 13 residues.

There are a few counts of this clonotype. The chain is built from TRBV28 and TRBJ2-5; 7 bases line up with TRBD1. The germline gives CDR1 MDHEN, CDR2 SYDVKM. J gave up 1 base and V 6 bases, and 5 bases lay outside the gene matches. CDR3 length: 14 residues. In nucleotides, the CDR3 is TGTGCCAGCAGCTGGACAGGCCGCCAAGAGACCCAGTACTTC. Residues: CASSWTGRQETQYF.

V is TRBV18 and J is TRBJ2-7, with TRBD2 matching over 9 bases. V lost 4 bases and J lost 0; bases outside the gene matches: 4. The germline gives CDR1 KGHSH, CDR2 LQKENI. The CDR3 extends over 15 amino acids. CDR3 region: CASSRLAGSSYEQYF. In DNA, the CDR3 is TGTGCCAGCTCACGTCTAGCGGGAAGCTCCTACGAGCAGTACTTC.

V is TRBV3-1 and J is TRBJ1-2; 8 bases align to TRBD1. In germline, CDR1 is LGHDT, CDR2 YNNKEL (reference sequence). This CDR3 region has 15 residues. V was clipped by 1 base and J by 8 bases; unmatched bases: 9. Here the CDR3 reads CASSQAVAGGFGYTF. In DNA, the CDR3 is TGTGCCAGCAGCCAAGCAGTCGCAGGGGGCTTCGGCTACACCTTC. Looking up the rest from reference TRBV3-1 and TRBJ1-2 gives the full variable domain: DTAVSQTPKYLVTQMGNDKSIKCEQNLGHDTMYWYKQDSKKFLKIMFSYNNKELIINETVPNRFSPKSPDKAHLNLHINSLELGDSAVYFCASSQAVAGGFGYTFGSGTRLTVV.

The chain is built from TRBV10-3 and TRBJ1-1; D uncertain. Germline V CDR1 and CDR2: ENHRY, SYGVKD. Trimming stripped 0 bases from V and 3 bases from J, with 8 bases between. The CDR3 has 14 residues. The CDR3, as DNA: TGTGCCATCAGTGAGTCGAGCGGTGACACTGAAGCTTTCTTT. Translating it yields CAISESSGDTEAFF.

This clonotype was counted between two and nine times. The V call is TRBV20-1, the J call TRBJ2-1, with 8 bases identical to TRBD2. Per the germline V gene, CDR1 is DFQATT and CDR2 is SNEGSKA (reference sequence). V was pared by 5 bases and J by 0 bases, with 15 bases of the junction left unmatched. This CDR3 is built from 18 residues. In nucleotides, the CDR3 is TGCAGTGCTCACAGACTTAGCGGGGCAGTCTTCTCCTACAATGAGCAGTTCTTC. It encodes CSAHRLSGAVFSYNEQFF.